A selection of T cell receptor beta chains follows, all from one sample in a study of identifying expanded T cells in peripheral blood. Assay: immunoSEQ multiplex PCR; the TCRdb copy retains only in-frame clones and omits some. The sample includes 83,000 or so clones, approximately 91% of them seen just once. The source material was blood. The source is a person between 18 and 75 years old in good health. CDR3s include the opening cysteine and the closing phenylalanine or tryptophan. Each record gives: D gene, clone size, J gene, V gene, CDR3 protein, CDR3 DNA. D genes are given only for firm matches. The size field is filled for only some rows; it gives once, few, many or a size class.

D: NA
size: NA
J: TRBJ2-1
V: TRBV6-4
CDR3: CASSDRATNEQFF
DNA: TGTGCCAGCAGTGACCGAGCCACCAATGAGCAGTTCTTC

D: TRBD1
size: NA
J: TRBJ2-7
V: TRBV7-6
CDR3: CASSYQTGYEQYF
DNA: TGTGCCAGCAGCTACCAGACAGGGTATGAGCAGTACTTC

D: NA
size: NA
J: TRBJ2-2
V: TRBV14
CDR3: CASSQVPTGELFF
DNA: TGTGCCAGCAGCCAAGTACCCACCGGGGAGCTGTTTTTT

D: TRBD1
size: NA
J: TRBJ2-7
V: TRBV7-7
CDR3: CASSKDRKNEQYF
DNA: TGTGCCAGCAGCAAGGACAGGAAAAACGAGCAGTACTTC

D: TRBD1
size: NA
J: TRBJ2-5
V: TRBV6-4
CDR3: CASSEQGGETQYF
DNA: TGTGCCAGCAGCGAACAGGGGGGTGAGACCCAGTACTTC

D: NA
size: NA
J: TRBJ2-7
V: TRBV5-4
CDR3: CASSLAPSAYEQYF
DNA: TGTGCCAGCAGCTTGGCCCCTAGCGCCTACGAGCAGTACTTC

D: NA
size: NA
J: TRBJ1-1
V: TRBV5-4
CDR3: CASSLGSRTTEAFF
DNA: TGTGCCAGCAGCTTGGGGTCGCGAACCACTGAAGCTTTCTTT

D: NA
size: NA
J: TRBJ1-1
V: TRBV6-1
CDR3: CASNLLTDSEAFF
DNA: TGTGCCAGCAATCTTCTCACGGACAGTGAAGCTTTCTTT

D: TRBD2
size: NA
J: TRBJ2-2
V: TRBV10-3
CDR3: CAAASGAGTGELFF
DNA: TGTGCCGCTGCTAGCGGAGCAGGGACCGGGGAGCTGTTTTTT

D: NA
size: NA
J: TRBJ2-3
V: TRBV30
CDR3: CAWSVRPDTQYF
DNA: TGTGCCTGGAGTGTCCGACCAGATACGCAGTATTTT

D: TRBD1
size: few
J: TRBJ1-5
V: TRBV19
CDR3: CASSGTGNQPQHF
DNA: TGTGCCAGTAGTGGGACAGGGAATCAGCCCCAGCATTTT

D: TRBD2
size: NA
J: TRBJ2-5
V: TRBV6-1
CDR3: CASSGGTRDETQYF
DNA: TGTGCCAGCAGTGGTGGGACTAGGGATGAGACCCAGTACTTC

D: NA
size: NA
J: TRBJ2-3
V: TRBV6-5
CDR3: CASGWDGNTDTQYF
DNA: TGTGCCAGCGGCTGGGACGGGAACACAGATACGCAGTATTTT

D: NA
size: NA
J: TRBJ2-5
V: TRBV11-2
CDR3: CASSLLGQTQYF
DNA: TGTGCCAGCAGCTTATTAGGCCAGACCCAGTACTTC

D: NA
size: NA
J: TRBJ1-3
V: TRBV7-8
CDR3: CASSSNSMNTIYF
DNA: TGTGCCAGCAGCTCGAACAGTATGAACACCATATATTTT